These 6 T cell receptor beta chains were sequenced from one sample in a study of cytotoxic CD8 clonotypes in ibrutinib-treated CLL. Using immunoSEQ multiplex PCR, the repertoire was profiled, and TCRdb retains in-frame clones only, with some absent. The sample yields about 160,000 clones, more than 75% seen once. The sample here was PBMCs, taken after 12 months of ibrutinib treatment. The receptors here all came from a human donor with chronic lymphocytic leukemia.

By sample fraction, this clone is medium-sized (0.01 to 0.1%). The chain couples TRBV4-1 to TRBJ1-6; the D is unclear. Trimming cost V 1 base and J 14 bases, with 12 bases left between them. CDR1 and CDR2 (germline): MGHRA, YSYEKL. The CDR3 is made up of 13 amino acids. CDR3 coding DNA: TGCGCCAGCAGCCAAGTAGGGAATTGGGCCCTCCACTTT. Translating gives CASSQVGNWALHF.

This chain connects TRBV13 to TRBJ2-3; tentative D call: TRBD2 (6 bases). Trimming removed 5 bases from V and 4 bases from J, with 19 bases in between. Per germline, CDR1 PRHDT and CDR2 FYEKMQ (reference sequence). The CDR3 extends over 16 amino acids. The chain's CDR3 is CASSPFLPGDSDTQYF. CDR3 DNA sequence: TGTGCCAGCAGCCCTTTTCTTCCGGGAGATTCAGATACGCAGTATTTT.

This chain links TRBV4-1 with TRBJ2-3, with TRBD2 matching 11 bases. The germline gives CDR1 MGHRA, CDR2 YSYEKL. V was clipped by 4 bases and J by 2 bases; unmatched bases: 8. The CDR3 has 17 amino acids. CDR3 region: CASSPFGTSGSTDTQYF. CDR3 in DNA: TGCGCCAGCAGCCCCTTCGGGACTAGCGGCTCCACAGATACGCAGTATTTT.

The V gene is TRBV6-5, the J gene TRBJ2-7; unclear D gene. CDR1 and CDR2 from the germline V gene are MNHEY and SVGAGI. The CDR3 loop spans 13 amino acids. V dropped 2 bases and J dropped 13 bases, with 18 bases sitting between them. This CDR3 reads CASSYGGRLSLYF. The DNA for the CDR3 is TGTGCCAGCAGTTACGGCGGACGCCTGTCCCTTTACTTC.

The genes are TRBV28 and TRBJ1-2, with TRBD1 matching 7 bases. This CDR3 has 13 amino acids. Germline V CDR1 and CDR2: MDHEN, SYDVKM. V lost 5 bases and J lost 8; bases outside the gene matches: 8. CDR3 loop: CASSRPDREGYTF. In DNA form, the CDR3 reads TGTGCCAGCAGTAGACCAGACAGGGAAGGCTACACCTTC.

The genes are TRBV7-2 and TRBJ2-3; the match to TRBD1 covers 12 bases. The V segment lost 5 bases and the J segment 3 bases; nucleotides outside the gene matches: 12. In germline, CDR1 is SGHTA, CDR2 FQGNSA. CDR3 length equals 18 residues. DNA for the CDR3: TGTGCCAGCAGCACCGGGACAGGGGGCGGAAGGGTGACAGATACGCAGTATTTT. This codes for CASSTGTGGGRVTDTQYF.